The clone carrying this TCR beta chain turned up a few times. This sample is part of a study of cytomegalovirus exposure and HLA in healthy donors. The PCR made use of 60 Vbeta and 13 Jbeta primers. TCRdb's copy holds only in-frame clones and misses some; the assay was immunoSEQ multiplex PCR. The sample comprises tens of thousands of clones, about two thirds of which are singletons, and around 5.5% rests with the top ten. Sequencing was done on a sample of PBMCs. This clonotype was obtained from a woman between 25 and 40 years old in good health and CMV-seropositive.

CDR3 sequence reads: CASSSGGAPDTQYF. As DNA, the CDR3 is TGTGCCAGCAGTAGCGGGGGTGCTCCAGATACGCAGTATTTT. This chain joins TRBV6-5 and TRBJ2-3, with 8 bases matching TRBD2. The trim removed 5 bases at V and 4 bases at J, leaving 5 bases unmatched. Germline CDR1 reads MNHEY; CDR2 reads SVGAGI. The CDR3 covers 14 residues.